What follows are 8 T cell receptor beta chains derived from one specimen sequenced in a study of T cell repertoires in cytomegalovirus infection. TCRdb re-called the reads through MiXCR, storing one row per CDR3 protein. The table shows roughly 990,000 distinct CDR3 sequences, with 31% occurring only once. No antigen has been identified for these receptors. Specimen: cultured CD8+ T cells from PBMCs, collected from culture after CMV antigen stimulation. The source of these receptors is a human donor in good health (CMV status not recorded). Some clones in this sample may be carry-over from other donors' samples.

Note on this clonotype: A much larger clonotype is one base distant, so this may be a read error. This rearrangement joins TRBV12-3 or TRBV12-4 to TRBJ2-7; 8 bases are a match to TRBD2. The CDR3 contains 13 residues. Trimming removed 4 bases from V and 2 bases from J; junction bases left unmatched: 1. CDR3 sequence: CASSWRGAYEQYF. The CDR3 nucleotides are TGTGCCAGCAGTTGGCGGGGGGCCTACGAGCAGTACTTC.

This clonotype was counted a few times. CDR3 nucleotide sequence: TGCAGTGCCCCGGGACAGGGGGGGACTAGCGCCGGGGAGCTGTTTTTT. Residues: CSAPGQGGTSAGELFF. The rearrangement uses TRBV20-1 and TRBJ2-2, with TRBD1 as a possible D gene (11 bases). The germline CDR1 and CDR2 sequences are DFQATT and SNEGSKA (reference sequence). V gave up 6 bases and J gave up 6 bases, with 23 bases separating them. The CDR3 runs to 16 residues.

The rearrangement links TRBV28 to TRBJ2-6, with D perhaps TRBD2 (6 bases). The CDR3 contains 19 residues. The V gene's germline CDR1 is MDHEN and CDR2 SYDVKM. Trimming cost V 3 bases and J 0 bases, with 18 bases left between them. The CDR3 bases are TGTGCCAGCAGTTTCGAGGGTGGGGTCGGGAGCTCTGGGGCCAACGTCCTGACTTTC. This sequence encodes CASSFEGGVGSSGANVLTF.

This clonotype was detected ten times or more. This sequence joins TRBV6-1 and TRBJ1-1; a weak D match, TRBD1 (6 bases). The V and J ends lost 8 bases and 3 bases respectively, with 10 bases between them. The CDR3 has 12 amino acids. The germline V gene encodes CDR1 MNHNS and CDR2 SASEGT. For the CDR3, the DNA is TGTGCCAGCGGACAGTCCTACACTGAAGCTTTCTTT. Encoded protein: CASGQSYTEAFF.

This clonotype was counted a few times. The V call is TRBV7-9, the J call TRBJ2-2; D is possibly TRBD1 (5 bases). The V end was cut by 2 bases, the J end by 5 bases, with 12 bases between. Germline V gene data show CDR1 as SEHNR and CDR2 as FQNEAQ (reference sequence). The CDR3 totals 15 residues. The DNA of the CDR3 is TGTGCCAGCAGCTTACCAGGGCCGAGGACCGGGGAGCTGTTTTTT. This gives the protein CASSLPGPRTGELFF.

This clonotype occurred a few times. The chain uses TRBV7-9 and TRBJ1-2; D unclear. V was cut by 5 bases and J by 0 bases, with 10 bases left in between. The length of the CDR3 is 14 residues. Germline values: CDR1 SEHNR, CDR2 FQNEAQ (reference sequence). The CDR3 DNA sequence: TGTGCCAGCAGCGGGGAAGAGTCTAACTATGGCTACACCTTC. It encodes CASSGEESNYGYTF. Combining the CDR3 with reference TRBV7-9 and TRBJ1-2 gives the whole variable domain DTGVSQNPRHKITKRGQNVTFRCDPISEHNRLYWYRQTLGQGPEFLTYFQNEAQLEKSRLLSDRFSAERPKGSFSTLEIQRTEQGDSAMYLCASSGEESNYGYTFGSGTRLTVV.

This chain connects TRBV2 to TRBJ1-2; D might be TRBD1 (5 bases). The CDR3 spans 10 residues. Germline values: CDR1 SNHLY, CDR2 FYNNEI. The CDR3 DNA reads TGTGGTAGAGGGGACTATGGCTACACCTTC. Translated, it gives CGRGDYGYTF.

Comment on this clonotype: A read error may explain this, as a much larger clone is one base away. The chain is built from TRBV7-8 and TRBJ2-2, with TRBD2 as a possible D gene (5 bases). CDR3 length equals 15 residues. Germline CDR1 reads SGHVS; CDR2 reads FQNEAQ. The CDR3 spells CAGSPIRGTSGELFF. DNA of the CDR3: TGTGCCGGCAGCCCCATTCGGGGTACCTCCGGGGAGCTGTTTTTT.